This T cell receptor (beta chain) was retrieved from a study of CD8 T cells in Susac syndrome. The V segment lost 5 bases and the J segment 0 bases; nucleotides outside the gene matches: 5. The CDR3 consists of 16 residues. The V gene's germline CDR1 is SGHTA and CDR2 FQGNSA. In the case of this clonotype: Its antigen remains unidentified.

Regarding the study as a whole: As the study acknowledged, the number of individuals who were part of its TCR sequencing and HLA analysis was relatively small.

About 0.5 to 1 ug RNA was reverse transcribed with random hexamers. Multiplex PCR with immunoSEQ amplified the TCR beta CDR3 across 54 Vbeta and 13 Jbeta. Using its own MiXCR run on the immunoSEQ multiplex PCR reads, TCRdb lists one record per CDR3 protein. The table shows roughly 200,000 distinct CDR3 sequences, with just under 95% occurring only once. From blood CD8+ and CD4+ T cells, TCR beta sequences were generated. V is TRBV7-2 and J is TRBJ1-2; the match to TRBD1 covers 11 bases. The receptor was isolated from a human donor with multiple sclerosis. The source material was CD4+ T cells from PBMCs. The CDR3 spells CASSLGTGGTNYGYTF. CDR3 in DNA: TGTGCCAGCAGCCTGGGGACAGGGGGGACTAACTATGGCTACACCTTC.